What follows are 2 T cell receptor beta chains derived from one specimen sequenced in a study of T cells in Graves' hyperthyroidism and ophthalmopathy. RNA transcripts provided the source from which TCR beta CDR3 regions were amplified. With the HTBI primer set, the TCR CDR3 went through a first round of RT-PCR. TCRdb itself ran the multiplex PCR reads through MiXCR, one entry per CDR3 protein. The repertoire holds more than 350,000 distinct CDR3 sequences, with 14% to 15% as singletons. Sequencing input: blood. These TCRs come from a woman aged 25 to 45 with Graves' hyperthyroidism.

This chain links TRBV27 with TRBJ2-2; 13 nucleotides match TRBD2. Germline values: CDR1 MNHEY, CDR2 SMNVEV (reference sequence). J gave up 7 bases and V 4 bases, and 6 bases lay outside the gene matches. CDR3 size: 16 residues. The CDR3 region has the DNA TGTGCCAGCAGTTACGGACTAGCGGGGGTCCGCGGGGAGCTGTTTTTT. It translates to CASSYGLAGVRGELFF.

Many counts were recorded for this clonotype. The V gene is TRBV20-1, the J gene TRBJ2-7; 10 bases are a match to TRBD2. In germline, CDR1 is DFQATT, CDR2 SNEGSKA (reference sequence). The CDR3 loop spans 14 amino acids. V lost 7 bases, J lost 2 bases, and 8 bases stayed unmatched. CDR3 in amino acids: CSVDFSGRTYEQYF. The CDR3 nucleotides are TGCAGTGTAGATTTTAGCGGGAGGACCTACGAGCAGTACTTC.